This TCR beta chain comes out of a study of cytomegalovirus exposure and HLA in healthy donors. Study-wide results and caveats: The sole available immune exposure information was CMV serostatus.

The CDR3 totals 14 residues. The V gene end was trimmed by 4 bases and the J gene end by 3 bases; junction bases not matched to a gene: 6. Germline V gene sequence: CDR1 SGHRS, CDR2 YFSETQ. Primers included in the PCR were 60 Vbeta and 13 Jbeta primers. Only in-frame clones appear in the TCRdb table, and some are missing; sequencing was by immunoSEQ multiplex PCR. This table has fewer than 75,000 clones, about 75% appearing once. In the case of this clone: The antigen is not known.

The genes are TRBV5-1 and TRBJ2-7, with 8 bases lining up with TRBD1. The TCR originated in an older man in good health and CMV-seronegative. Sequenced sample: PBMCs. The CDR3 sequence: CASSPGTGGYEQYF. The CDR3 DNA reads TGCGCCAGCAGCCCCGGGACAGGAGGCTACGAGCAGTACTTC.